The source of this TCR beta chain is a study of cytomegalovirus exposure and HLA in healthy donors. At the level of the study: Prior work identified more than 90 million unique TCR beta sequences in about 179 million T cells. Findings and limits, study-wide: Later on, an analysis found that several of the most significant clusters appeared to be linked to common viral pathogens, which included parvovirus B19. With DRB1 most and HLA-C fewest, TCR association rates differed between HLA loci in a later analysis.

Notes on this clone: Its antigen is not known.

The PCR employed 60 Vbeta primers together with 13 Jbeta primers. Assay used: immunoSEQ multiplex PCR; TCRdb lists only in-frame clones, some missing. The sample yields approximately 150,000 clones, around 78% seen once. The specimen was PBMCs. The sequence was collected from a woman in her late teens or twenties in good health and CMV-seropositive.

CDR3 bases: TGTGCCTGGAGTGTACTGGCAGGGGCCGGGGAGCTGTTTTTT. Its translation is CAWSVLAGAGELFF. This chain uses TRBV30 with TRBJ2-2; possible D gene TRBD1, 6 bases. V was clipped by 0 bases and J by 6 bases, with 11 bases between them. Germline V gene sequence: CDR1 GTSNPN, CDR2 SVGIG (reference sequence). The CDR3 covers 14 residues.